A single sample gave rise to the 7 T cell receptor beta chains below, sequenced in a study of T cell repertoires in cytomegalovirus infection. A single record per CDR3 protein comes from TCRdb applying MiXCR to the reads. Counted here are about 300,000 distinct CDR3 sequences, 8% to 10% occurring once; the ten biggest clones make up approximately 2.4%. The source material was PBMCs. The receptors were gathered from a human donor in good health (CMV status not recorded). Some clones in this sample may be carry-over from other donors' samples.

This clonotype was counted many times. The CDR3 region has the DNA TGTGCCAGCAGCCAGGCAGTATACAATGAGCAGTTCTTC. Its protein product is CASSQAVYNEQFF. The J gene is TRBJ2-1, the V gene TRBV3-1; D gene uncertain. Germline values: CDR1 LGHDT, CDR2 YNNKEL (reference sequence). The length of the CDR3 is 13 residues. Trimming stripped 3 bases from V and 4 bases from J, with 7 bases between.

This clonotype was observed at least ten times. The gene calls are TRBV7-3 and TRBJ1-5; 7 nucleotides line up with TRBD1. The CDR3 consists of 15 residues. Looked up from germline, CDR1 is SGHTA and CDR2 is FQGTGA. V dropped 4 bases and J dropped 1; count of bases not matched to a gene: 4. Here the CDR3 DNA reads TGTGCCAGCAGCTCCAACAGGGGAAGCAATCAGCCCCAGCATTTT. Translated, it gives CASSSNRGSNQPQHF.

This clonotype was counted at least ten times. The genes are TRBV10-3 and TRBJ1-4; TRBD1 is a possible D gene (5 bases). The CDR3 sequence is 14 residues long. Germline V gene data show CDR1 as ENHRY and CDR2 as SYGVKD. V lost 7 bases and J 8 bases, leaving 17 bases between the germline ends. CDR3 loop: CAINSGPRGEKLFF. CDR3 bases: TGTGCCATCAATTCCGGACCCCGGGGCGAAAAACTGTTTTTT.

This clonotype has at least ten counts. The chain has TRBV28 and TRBJ2-6; D uncertain. Germline values: CDR1 MDHEN, CDR2 SYDVKM. Trimming took 3 bases from V and 0 from J, leaving 12 bases between them. CDR3 length: 17 amino acids. The chain's CDR3 is CASSFRTATSGANVLTF. CDR3 bases: TGTGCCAGCAGTTTCAGAACAGCCACCTCTGGGGCCAACGTCCTGACTTTC. Complete variable domain (other parts from reference TRBV28 and TRBJ2-6): DVKVTQSSRYLVKRTGEKVFLECVQDMDHENMFWYRQDPGLGLRLIYFSYDVKMKEKGDIPEGYSVSREKKERFSLILESASTNQTSMYLCASSFRTATSGANVLTFGAGSRLTVL.

The chain combines TRBV12-3 or TRBV12-4 with TRBJ1-2, with a tentative D call TRBD1 (5 bases). Deletions cut 5 bases from V and 8 bases from J, with 15 bases between. The length of the CDR3 is 13 residues. The CDR3 sequence is CASSPLGLGGYTF. CDR3 in DNA: TGTGCCAGCAGTCCGTTGGGGCTCGGAGGCTACACCTTC.

This clonotype has a handful of counts. The rearrangement links TRBV28 to TRBJ1-1, with D perhaps TRBD1 (5 bases). Trimming cost V 2 bases and J 0 bases, with 13 bases left between them. CDR1 is MDHEN, CDR2 SYDVKM, per germline. CDR3 length: 16 residues. CDR3 sequence: CASSLGTLVLNTEAFF. The CDR3, as DNA: TGTGCCAGCAGTTTAGGGACCTTGGTTTTGAACACTGAAGCTTTCTTT.

This clonotype was counted a few times. The chain is built from TRBV20-1 and TRBJ1-5, with D maybe TRBD1 (6 bases). CDR3 length equals 14 residues. The germline V gene has CDR1 DFQATT and CDR2 SNEGSKA (reference sequence). Trimming pared 4 bases from V and 5 bases from J, leaving 15 bases between. The CDR3 region has the DNA TGCAGTGCTAACTTCAGGGGTATCGATCAGCCCCAGCATTTT. Its protein is CSANFRGIDQPQHF.